This T cell receptor (beta chain) derives from a study of cytomegalovirus exposure and HLA in healthy donors. Study results and caveats: Listed as cytomegalovirus-associated were 150 to 200 TCR beta chains. The TCR clusters that emerged in the first cohort tended, a later analysis found, to co-occur in the roughly 110 validation repertoires.

The V and J ends lost 0 bases and 5 bases respectively, with 14 bases between them. Germline values: CDR1 MNHEY, CDR2 SMNVEV (reference sequence). CDR3 size: 16 residues. This clone was seen only once. What it binds is not known. TCRdb's copy holds only in-frame clones and misses some; the assay was immunoSEQ multiplex PCR. The sample includes roughly 73,000 clones, 85% to 95% of them seen just once. This receptor was obtained from a man younger than 35 in good health and CMV-seronegative. Sequencing input: PBMCs. The V and J genes are TRBV27 and TRBJ1-5; D unclear. The CDR3 sequence: CASSLSGGLSDQPQHF. CDR3 DNA: TGTGCCAGCAGTTTATCGGGAGGGTTGAGTGATCAGCCCCAGCATTTT.